Following are 17 T cell receptor beta chains from one sample sequenced in a study of blood T cell repertoires in COVID-19. Some clones are missing from TCRdb's copy, which holds only in-frame ones; the method was immunoSEQ multiplex PCR. The sample lists over 250,000 clones, about nine tenths occurring once. The sample comprised peripheral blood. The receptors originated from a man between 40 and 49 years old who had recovered from COVID-19.

The V and J genes are TRBV10-2 and TRBJ1-4; a weak D match, TRBD1 (6 bases). Looked up from germline, CDR1 is WSHSY and CDR2 is SAAADI. The CDR3 has 17 amino acids. The V gene lost 0 bases and the J gene lost 7 bases, with 18 bases spanning the gap. The CDR3: CASSESLTLRGSEKLFF. The CDR3 DNA follows: TGCGCCAGCAGTGAGTCCCTAACCCTCAGGGGAAGTGAAAAACTGTTTTTT.

The V and J genes are TRBV9 and TRBJ1-2, with 10 bases aligning to TRBD1. V gave up 0 bases and J gave up 7 bases; unmatched junction bases: 12. CDR3 length: 17 amino acids. Germline CDR1 reads SGDLS; CDR2 reads YYNGEE. The CDR3 nucleotides read TGTGCCAGCAGCGTAGCCCGGATGGACAGGGGGAAAGGTGGCTACACCTTC. This encodes CASSVARMDRGKGGYTF. Complete variable domain (other parts from reference TRBV9 and TRBJ1-2): DSGVTQTPKHLITATGQRVTLRCSPRSGDLSVYWYQQSLDQGLQFLIQYYNGEERAKGNILERFSAQQFPDLHSELNLSSLELGDSALYFCASSVARMDRGKGGYTFGSGTRLTVV.

This clone was counted a single time. CDR3 bases: TGCGCCAGCAGCTTCTCCATGAGCGGGGGGGGAGAGACCCAGTACTTC. It is translated as CASSFSMSGGGETQYF. The chain has TRBV5-1 and TRBJ2-5; 10 positions agree with TRBD2. The ends lost 2 bases at V and 4 bases at J; junction bases unmatched: 8. Looked up from germline, CDR1 is SGHRS and CDR2 is YFSETQ. CDR3 size: 16 residues.

This clone came up a few times. This chain joins TRBV6-5 and TRBJ1-5; D gene unclear. Looked up from germline, CDR1 is MNHEY and CDR2 is SVGAGI. Trimming took off 5 bases at V and 4 bases at J, with 9 bases between the two ends. This CDR3 has 13 amino acids. The CDR3 sequence: CASSLYPNQPQHF. The DNA of the CDR3 is TGTGCCAGCAGTCTATACCCAAATCAGCCCCAGCATTTT.

The chain links TRBV5-6 to TRBJ2-7; D unclear. This CDR3 comprises 13 residues. Trimming removed 3 bases from V and 3 bases from J, with 10 bases in between. Germline values: CDR1 SGHDT, CDR2 YYEEEE. Written as DNA, the CDR3 is TGTGCCAGCAGCTCCTTGACATACTACGAGCAGTACTTC. Translating it yields CASSSLTYYEQYF.

This rearrangement joins TRBV20-1 to TRBJ1-2, with D hard to call. Trimming pared 3 bases from V and 2 bases from J, leaving 10 bases between. Germline-derived CDR1 and CDR2 are DFQATT and SNEGSKA (reference sequence). The CDR3 sequence is 13 residues long. The CDR3, as DNA: TGCAGTGCTAGTAAGGCAGGAAACTATGGCTACACCTTC. It yields the protein CSASKAGNYGYTF.

The rearrangement joins TRBV27 to TRBJ1-1; D is possibly TRBD1 (5 bases). The CDR3 sequence is 13 residues long. Germline CDR1 MNHEY, CDR2 SMNVEV (reference sequence). V lost 5 bases and J 1 base, leaving 8 bases between the germline ends. The CDR3 coding sequence is TGTGCCAGCAGTCCCAGGGCGAACACTGAAGCTTTCTTT. Translated: CASSPRANTEAFF.

The table lists this clone with a count of one. The V and J genes are TRBV7-2 and TRBJ2-5; possibly TRBD2 for D (5 bases). CDR1 and CDR2 (germline): SGHTA, FQGNSA. V lost 4 bases and J lost 4, with 13 bases in between. CDR3 size: 14 residues. In DNA, the CDR3 is TGTGCCAGCAGCTCTCGCGCGGGTCGAGAGACCCAGTACTTC. Amino acids: CASSSRAGRETQYF.

The V gene is TRBV5-6, the J gene TRBJ1-5; D gene ambiguous. The CDR3 runs to 15 residues. The V gene's germline CDR1 is SGHDT and CDR2 YYEEEE. V was pared by 3 bases and J by 3 bases, with 13 bases between. CDR3 protein: CASSYTGNLNQPQHF. As DNA, the CDR3 is TGTGCCAGCAGCTATACCGGGAACCTCAATCAGCCCCAGCATTTT.

This clone was recorded once. The chain links TRBV3-1 (or the pseudogene TRBV3-2) to TRBJ2-5; D ambiguous. V lost 1 base to trimming and J lost 1 base, with 19 bases between them. The CDR3 spans 18 residues. Germline V gives CDR1 LGHDT, CDR2 YNNKEL (reference sequence). DNA for the CDR3: TGTGCCAGCAGCCAAGCTCTGGGCTGGCTCATCCTCCAAGAGACCCAGTACTTC. It encodes CASSQALGWLILQETQYF.

This sequence joins TRBV6-5 and TRBJ1-4; D gene ambiguous. Germline assignment: CDR1 MNHEY and CDR2 SVGAGI. The germline V and J ends were trimmed by 5 bases and 6 bases, with 10 bases remaining between them. CDR3 size: 13 residues. The CDR3 coding sequence is TGTGCCAGCAGTCCCCGAGTTTATGAAAAACTGTTTTTT. The encoded protein is CASSPRVYEKLFF.

This clone is a singleton in its sample. V is TRBV27 and J is TRBJ2-7; D not certain. This CDR3 comprises 14 residues. The germline gives CDR1 MNHEY, CDR2 SMNVEV (reference sequence). Trimming removed 3 bases from V and 2 bases from J, with 11 bases in between. CDR3 residues: CASSLAVPPYEQYF. The DNA of the CDR3 is TGTGCCAGCAGTTTGGCGGTCCCACCCTACGAGCAGTACTTC.

The chain employs TRBV6-2 or TRBV6-3 and TRBJ2-2; 9 bases line up with TRBD2. Germline CDR1 MNHEY, CDR2 SVGEGT. V was clipped by 2 bases and J by 4 bases; unmatched bases: 2. The CDR3 is 15 residues long. The CDR3 DNA reads as TGTGCCAGCAGTTACAAGCGGGGGGCCACCGGGGAGCTGTTTTTT. Its protein product is CASSYKRGATGELFF.

CDR3 coding DNA: TGTGCCAGCAGCTTGGCGGGAGGCTCCTATAATTCACCCCTCCACTTT. Translating gives CASSLAGGSYNSPLHF. The chain employs TRBV9 and TRBJ1-6; D not resolved. The V gene lost 4 bases and the J gene lost 0 bases, with 11 bases spanning the gap. Looked up from germline, CDR1 is SGDLS and CDR2 is YYNGEE. The CDR3 length is 16 residues. The full variable domain, rest sourced from reference TRBV9 and TRBJ1-6, is DSGVTQTPKHLITATGQRVTLRCSPRSGDLSVYWYQQSLDQGLQFLIQYYNGEERAKGNILERFSAQQFPDLHSELNLSSLELGDSALYFCASSLAGGSYNSPLHFGNGTRLTVT.

The V and J genes are TRBV5-1 and TRBJ1-2; 7 positions match TRBD1. Unmatched junction bases numbered 15, after V lost 5 bases and J lost 5 bases. This CDR3 has 16 amino acids. Germline V gives CDR1 SGHRS, CDR2 YFSETQ. In DNA form, the CDR3 reads TGCGCCAGCAGTACCGCGGGACAGCAGGCCGGGTATGGCTACACCTTC. This codes for CASSTAGQQAGYGYTF.

V and J are TRBV7-2 and TRBJ1-2; D remains ambiguous. V lost 1 base, J lost 7 bases, and 7 bases lay in between. CDR3 size: 12 residues. Germline CDR1 SGHTA, CDR2 FQGNSA. Here the CDR3 reads CASSLETGGYTF. For the CDR3, the DNA is TGTGCCAGCAGCTTAGAGACTGGTGGCTACACCTTC.

This chain joins TRBV7-9 and TRBJ2-1; TRBD2 matches at 9 bases. This CDR3 has 14 amino acids. Per the germline V gene, CDR1 is SEHNR and CDR2 is FQNEAQ (reference sequence). Trimming cost V 1 base and J 8 bases; bases outside gene matches: 3. The CDR3: CASSLEGLADEQFF. CDR3 DNA sequence: TGTGCCAGCAGCTTAGAGGGACTAGCCGATGAGCAGTTCTTC.